This T cell receptor (beta chain) was recorded in a study of T-cell reconstitution after alpha-beta-depleted transplantation in children. The CDR3 totals 13 residues. Germline V gives CDR1 SGDLS, CDR2 YYNGEE. V was shortened by 0 bases and J by 5 bases, with 8 bases between the two germline ends. The sample holds many counts of this clonotype. It was with unique molecular identifiers that the TCRbeta library was prepared. Each CDR3 protein is one row after TCRdb ran MiXCR on the PCR reads. The table includes tens of thousands of distinct CDR3 sequences, more than 5.5% detected once. The gene calls are TRBV9 and TRBJ1-1, with unresolved D. This sequence was found in a human donor who donated a stem cell graft to a child with acute lymphoblastic leukemia. The input for sequencing was PBMCs from the stem cell graft donor, taken from the stem cell graft. CDR3 sequence: CASSVETSTEAFF. The CDR3 DNA is TGTGCCAGCAGCGTAGAGACGTCAACTGAAGCTTTCTTT.